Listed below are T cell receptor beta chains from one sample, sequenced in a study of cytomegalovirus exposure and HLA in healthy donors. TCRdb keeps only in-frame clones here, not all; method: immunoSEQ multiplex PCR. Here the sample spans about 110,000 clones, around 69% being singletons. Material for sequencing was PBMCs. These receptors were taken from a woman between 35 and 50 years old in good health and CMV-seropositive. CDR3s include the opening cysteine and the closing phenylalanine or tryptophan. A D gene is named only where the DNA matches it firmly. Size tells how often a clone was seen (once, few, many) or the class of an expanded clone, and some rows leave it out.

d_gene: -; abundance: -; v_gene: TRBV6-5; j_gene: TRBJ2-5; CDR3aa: CASSFGKGETQYF; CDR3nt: TGTGCCAGCAGCTTCGGAAAGGGGGAGACCCAGTACTTC
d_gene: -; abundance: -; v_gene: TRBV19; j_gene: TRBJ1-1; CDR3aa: CASSIAGRPEAFF; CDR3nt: TGTGCCAGTAGTATTGCAGGGAGGCCTGAAGCTTTCTTT
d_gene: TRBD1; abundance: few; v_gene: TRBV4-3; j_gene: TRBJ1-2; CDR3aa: CASSPTHSDRDNYGYTF; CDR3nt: TGCGCCAGCAGCCCAACCCATTCCGACAGGGACAACTATGGCTACACCTTC
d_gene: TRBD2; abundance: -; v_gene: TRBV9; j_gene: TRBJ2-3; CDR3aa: CASGQWRGGVDTQYF; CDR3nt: TGTGCCAGCGGGCAGTGGCGGGGGGGCGTAGATACGCAGTATTTT
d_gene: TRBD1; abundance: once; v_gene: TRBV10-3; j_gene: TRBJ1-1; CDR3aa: CAIRGTGDAFF; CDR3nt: TGTGCCATCAGGGGGACAGGGGATGCTTTCTTT
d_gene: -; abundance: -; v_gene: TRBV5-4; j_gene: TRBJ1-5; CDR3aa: CASSLGRVGPQHF; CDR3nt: TGTGCCAGCAGCTTGGGGAGGGTAGGACCCCAGCATTTT
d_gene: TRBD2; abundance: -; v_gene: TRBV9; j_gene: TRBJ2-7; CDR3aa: CASSVGTSSDEQYF; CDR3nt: TGTGCCAGCAGCGTCGGGACTAGCTCGGACGAGCAGTACTTC
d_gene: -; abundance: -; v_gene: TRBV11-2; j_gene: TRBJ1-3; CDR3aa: CASSLDRVSGNTIYF; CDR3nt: TGTGCCAGCAGCTTAGACAGGGTTTCTGGAAACACCATATATTTT
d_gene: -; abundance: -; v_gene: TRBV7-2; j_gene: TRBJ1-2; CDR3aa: CASSLATAYGYTF; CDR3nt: TGTGCCAGCAGCTTAGCGACAGCCTATGGCTACACCTTC
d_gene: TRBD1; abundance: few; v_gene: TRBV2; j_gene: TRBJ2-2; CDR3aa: CASSQLDRAGTGELFF; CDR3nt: TGTGCCAGCAGTCAGCTGGACAGGGCGGGCACCGGGGAGCTGTTTTTT
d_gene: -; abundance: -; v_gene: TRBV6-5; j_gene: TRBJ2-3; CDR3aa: CASSFRSTDTQYF; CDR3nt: TGTGCCAGCAGCTTCAGGAGCACAGATACGCAGTATTTT
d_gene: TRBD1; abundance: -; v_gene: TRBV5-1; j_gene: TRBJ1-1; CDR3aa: CASSLDRGNTEAFF; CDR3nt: TGCGCCAGCAGCTTGGACAGGGGGAACACTGAAGCTTTCTTT
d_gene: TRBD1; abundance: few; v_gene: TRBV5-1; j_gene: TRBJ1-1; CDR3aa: CASTPRGATGGNTEAFF; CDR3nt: TGCGCCAGCACGCCGCGGGGAGCGACAGGGGGGAACACTGAAGCTTTCTTT
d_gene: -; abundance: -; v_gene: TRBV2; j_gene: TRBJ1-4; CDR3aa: CASSNGLGGEKLFF; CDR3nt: TGTGCCAGCAGCAATGGTCTCGGAGGCGAAAAACTGTTTTTT
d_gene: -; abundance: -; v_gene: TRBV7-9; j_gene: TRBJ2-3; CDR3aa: CASSFLAYSTDTQYF; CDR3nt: TGTGCCAGCAGCTTTTTAGCGTATAGCACAGATACGCAGTATTTT
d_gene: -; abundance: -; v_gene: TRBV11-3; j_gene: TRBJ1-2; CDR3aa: CASSLGPGNYGYTF; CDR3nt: TGTGCCAGCAGCTTAGGGCCAGGCAACTATGGCTACACCTTC
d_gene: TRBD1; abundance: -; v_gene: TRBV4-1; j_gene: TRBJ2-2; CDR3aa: CASSPLQYGGQGGSTGELFF; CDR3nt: TGCGCCAGCAGTCCACTCCAATACGGGGGACAGGGGGGTAGCACCGGGGAGCTGTTTTTT
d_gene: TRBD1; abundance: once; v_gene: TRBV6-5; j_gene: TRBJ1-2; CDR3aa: CASSPDRGYGYTF; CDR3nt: TGTGCCAGCAGCCCGGACAGGGGCTATGGCTACACCTTC
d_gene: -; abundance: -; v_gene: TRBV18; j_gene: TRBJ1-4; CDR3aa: CASSPRVGEKLFF; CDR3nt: TGTGCCAGCTCACCCCGCGTTGGTGAAAAACTGTTTTTT
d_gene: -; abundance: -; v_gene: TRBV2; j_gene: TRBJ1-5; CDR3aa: CASLLQEGHQPQHF; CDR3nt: TGTGCCAGCCTTCTTCAGGAAGGTCATCAGCCCCAGCATTTT
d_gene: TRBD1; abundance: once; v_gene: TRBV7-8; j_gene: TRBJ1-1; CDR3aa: CASSLADRGTEAFF; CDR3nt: TGTGCCAGCAGCTTAGCTGACAGGGGCACTGAAGCTTTCTTT
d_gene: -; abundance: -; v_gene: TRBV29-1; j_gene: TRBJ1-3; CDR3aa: CSVPYYSPLTPTPTGNTIYF; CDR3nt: TGCAGCGTGCCTTATTACTCCCCCCTGACACCAACGCCTACTGGAAACACCATATATTTT
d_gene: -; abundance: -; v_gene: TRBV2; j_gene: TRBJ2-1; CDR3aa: CASSLQGIWENEQFF; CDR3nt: TGTGCCAGCAGCTTACAGGGAATATGGGAGAATGAGCAGTTCTTC
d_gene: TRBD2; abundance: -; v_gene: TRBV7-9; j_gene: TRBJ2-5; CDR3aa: CASSSTSGGAETQYF; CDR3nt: TGTGCCAGCAGCTCGACTAGCGGGGGGGCTGAGACCCAGTACTTC
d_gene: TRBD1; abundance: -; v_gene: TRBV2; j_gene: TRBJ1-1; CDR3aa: CASSEYGTEYTEAFF; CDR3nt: TGTGCCAGCAGTGAATACGGGACAGAGTACACTGAAGCTTTCTTT
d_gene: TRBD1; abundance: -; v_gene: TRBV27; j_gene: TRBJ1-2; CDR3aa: CASSGRGHTSGYTF; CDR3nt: TGTGCCAGCAGTGGCAGGGGGCACACTTCTGGCTACACCTTC
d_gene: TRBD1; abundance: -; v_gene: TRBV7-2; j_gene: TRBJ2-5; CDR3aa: CASSGKTGGRAETQYF; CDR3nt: TGTGCCAGCAGCGGGAAGACAGGGGGCAGGGCGGAGACCCAGTACTTC
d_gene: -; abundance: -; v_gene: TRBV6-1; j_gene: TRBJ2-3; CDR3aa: CASSPTRTSTDTQYF; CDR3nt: TGTGCCAGCAGTCCTACTCGAACTAGCACAGATACGCAGTATTTT
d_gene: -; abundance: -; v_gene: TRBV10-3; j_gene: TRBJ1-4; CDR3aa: CAISGDATNEKLFF; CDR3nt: TGTGCCATCAGCGGAGATGCAACTAATGAAAAACTGTTTTTT
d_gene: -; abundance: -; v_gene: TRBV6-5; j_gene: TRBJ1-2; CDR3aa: CASSYDHNPNYGYTF; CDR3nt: TGTGCCAGCAGTTACGATCACAATCCTAACTATGGCTACACCTTC
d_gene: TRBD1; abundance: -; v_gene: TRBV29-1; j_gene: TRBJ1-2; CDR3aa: CSVDPGGNYGYTF; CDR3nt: TGCAGCGTTGACCCAGGGGGGAACTATGGCTACACCTTC
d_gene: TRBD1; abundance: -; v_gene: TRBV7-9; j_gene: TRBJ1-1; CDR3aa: CASKSGQSNTEAFF; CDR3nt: TGTGCCAGCAAGTCGGGACAGTCGAACACTGAAGCTTTCTTT
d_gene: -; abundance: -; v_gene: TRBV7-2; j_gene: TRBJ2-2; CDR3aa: CASSLDGAGTGELFF; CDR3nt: TGTGCCAGCAGCTTAGATGGGGCAGGTACCGGGGAGCTGTTTTTT
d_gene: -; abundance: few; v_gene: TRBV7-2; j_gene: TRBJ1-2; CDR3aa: CASSLEALGVPYGYTF; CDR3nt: TGTGCCAGCAGCTTAGAAGCCCTGGGAGTCCCCTATGGCTACACCTTC
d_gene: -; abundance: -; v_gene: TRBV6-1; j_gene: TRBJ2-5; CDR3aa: CASSDARLVWETQYF; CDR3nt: TGTGCCAGCAGTGACGCACGACTAGTGTGGGAGACCCAGTACTTC